This T cell receptor beta chain was sequenced in a study of T cells expressing NK-cell markers. Study-wide background: Seven donors tested HCMV-seropositive and one tested seronegative among the eight sequenced. Study-level results: Among CD8+ T cells from 5 to 7 donors, dominant NKG2C+ clonotypes accounted for roughly 1.0-7.0%.

Germline CDR1 MNHEY, CDR2 SVGEGT. The CDR3 sequence is 14 residues long. On this clonotype itself: Its antigen is not identified.

TCRdb re-called the 5' RACE reads and shows each CDR3 protein once, DNA omitted. This table holds some 340,000 distinct CDR3 sequences. The clonotype comes from a man aged 18-70 years in good health. The chain employs TRBV6-2 or TRBV6-3 and TRBJ2-5; there is no DNA to check the TCRdb D call of TRBD2. The specimen was blood T cells: a sorted CD56 or NKG2C T cell subset, CD4+ or CD8+ T cells, or bulk PBMC T cells (not recorded which). The CDR3 loop is CATHPGTSFETQYF.